This T cell receptor beta chain came from a study of cytomegalovirus exposure and HLA in healthy donors. Whole-study results and caveats: Follow-up analysis seemed to connect common viral pathogens with several of the most significant clusters identified. A later analysis linked a missense DCLRE1C variant to TCR beta V- and J-gene trimming. Specific recognition of CMV antigens was confirmed in vitro for a few chains (all CMV-associated).

The CDR3 has 17 amino acids. J gave up 7 bases and V 4 bases, and 12 bases lay outside the gene matches. Germline V gene lookup returns CDR1 SGHNT and CDR2 YYREEE (reference sequence). Primers for the PCR totalled 60 Vbeta and 13 Jbeta. Using immunoSEQ multiplex PCR, the repertoire was profiled, and TCRdb retains in-frame clones only, with some absent. The sample has a few hundred thousand clones; approximately 80% are singletons. This clone was observed once. Antigen unknown. The chain combines TRBV5-4 with TRBJ2-4; 12 positions agree with TRBD2. The source material was PBMCs. The TCR sequence derives from a girl aged 2-10 years in good health and CMV-seronegative. The CDR3 loop reads CASSTTTLAGGRNIQYF. DNA of the CDR3: TGTGCCAGCAGCACCACGACTCTAGCGGGGGGGCGGAACATTCAGTACTTC.